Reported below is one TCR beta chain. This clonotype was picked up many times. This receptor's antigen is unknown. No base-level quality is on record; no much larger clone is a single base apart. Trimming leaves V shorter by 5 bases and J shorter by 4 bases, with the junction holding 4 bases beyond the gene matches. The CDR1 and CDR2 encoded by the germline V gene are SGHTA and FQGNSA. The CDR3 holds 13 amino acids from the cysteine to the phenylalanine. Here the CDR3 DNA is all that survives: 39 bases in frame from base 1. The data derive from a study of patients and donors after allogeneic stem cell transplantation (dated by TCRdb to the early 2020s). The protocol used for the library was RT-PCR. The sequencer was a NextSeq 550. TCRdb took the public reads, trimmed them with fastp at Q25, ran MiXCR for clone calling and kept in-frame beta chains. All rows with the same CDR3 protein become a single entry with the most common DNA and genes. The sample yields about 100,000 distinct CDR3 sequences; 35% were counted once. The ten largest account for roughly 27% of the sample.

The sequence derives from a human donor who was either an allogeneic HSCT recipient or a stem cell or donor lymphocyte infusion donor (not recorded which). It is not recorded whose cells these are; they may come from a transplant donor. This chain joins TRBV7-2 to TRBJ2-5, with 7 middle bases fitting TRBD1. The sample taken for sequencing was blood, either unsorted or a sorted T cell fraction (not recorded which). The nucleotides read TGTGCCAGCAGCCCTAGGACAGGAGAGACCCAGTACTTC. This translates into CASSPRTGETQYF.